One and the same sample provided the 4 T cell receptor beta chains below, sequenced in a study of cytomegalovirus exposure and HLA in healthy donors. Researchers ran the PCR with 60 Vbeta and 13 Jbeta primers. Here immunoSEQ multiplex PCR was the method, and the copy in TCRdb shows in-frame clones only, minus some. This sample's table has some 82,000 clones. Sequencing input: PBMCs. These receptors all come from a woman in her twenties or thirties in good health and CMV-seronegative.

This rearrangement joins TRBV5-1 to TRBJ2-1; TRBD1 agrees at 8 bases. The CDR3 loop spans 13 amino acids. From germline, CDR1 is SGHRS and CDR2 YFSETQ. With 2 bases clipped from V and 6 bases from J, the junction kept 1 base outside the gene matches. The CDR3 DNA reads as TGCGCCAGCAGCTTCACAGGGGGCAATGAGCAGTTCTTC. As protein: CASSFTGGNEQFF.

The chain joins TRBV4-2 to TRBJ1-5, with TRBD1 matching over 7 bases. V lost 1 base, J lost 7 bases, and 7 bases stayed unmatched. The CDR3 is 15 residues long. Per the germline V gene, CDR1 is LGHNA and CDR2 is YNFKEQ. CDR3 residues: CASSQGQGSGQPQHF. CDR3 DNA sequence: TGTGCCAGCAGCCAAGGACAGGGATCAGGGCAGCCCCAGCATTTT.

The chain combines TRBV30 with TRBJ1-1; 9 bases match TRBD1. Per the germline V gene, CDR1 is GTSNPN and CDR2 is SVGIG (reference sequence). With V trimmed by 1 base and J by 10 bases, 10 bases remained unmatched. This CDR3 contains 14 residues. Written as DNA, the CDR3 is TGTGCCTGGAGTGCCAGCGGACAGGGGATCGCAGCTTTCTTT. Translating it yields CAWSASGQGIAAFF.

V usage is TRBV7-8 and J usage is TRBJ2-3; 9 bases line up with TRBD2. V shed 6 bases, J shed 3 bases, and the junction held 13 bases outside the gene matches. The length of the CDR3 is 17 residues. Germline lookup yields CDR1 SGHVS and CDR2 FQNEAQ. The CDR3 sequence: CASSSLLAGGPTDTQYF. The CDR3 DNA reads as TGTGCCAGCAGTTCGCTCCTGGCGGGAGGGCCGACAGATACGCAGTATTTT.